In this sample, the clone carrying this T cell receptor beta chain turned up a few times. Its specificity is not known. These data are taken from a study of regulatory T cells in long-lasting Graves disease. Study context: In persistent Graves' disease, antithyroid drugs had been taken for over 5 years and TSH receptor antibodies stayed positive.

Time point reported: persistent/refractory GD, antithyroid drugs over 5 years with positive TRAb. Scientists built the TCR library using RNA that was extracted from PBMCs. Study-level findings and limits: TRBV28, TRBJ1-2 and TRBJ2-5 emerged as the favored segments in persistent disease. Relative to new patients (around 1,000), persistent patients exhibited greater sharing of public clonotypes (approximately 3,000).

Arm-PCR of CDR3 regions and iRepertoire HTBI primers were used to build TCR beta libraries. TCRdb processed the multiplex PCR reads anew with MiXCR; each CDR3 protein has one entry. This repertoire shows about 660,000 distinct CDR3 sequences, approximately 29% found once; its top ten account for 35% to 55%. The V gene lost 4 bases and the J gene lost 2 bases, with 11 bases spanning the gap. This CDR3 has 14 residues. Germline CDR1 SEHNR, CDR2 FQNEAQ (reference sequence). The clonotype comes from a female donor with Graves disease. The rearrangement joins TRBV7-9 to TRBJ2-5; unclear D gene. This specimen consisted of peripheral blood mononuclear cells (PBMCs), obtained when the disease was refractory, from a patient treated with antithyroid drugs. CDR3 sequence reads: CASSSRARQETQYF. In DNA, the CDR3 is TGTGCCAGCAGCTCCCGGGCCCGACAAGAGACCCAGTACTTC.